These 14 T cell receptor beta chains originate from one sample sequenced in a study of blood T cell repertoires in COVID-19. The data were produced by immunoSEQ multiplex PCR, yet TCRdb's version contains in-frame clones alone and is incomplete. The sample has more than 95,000 clones; more than 75% are singletons. The sequenced sample consisted of peripheral blood. The receptor source for this set is a man aged 55-75 years with acute or convalescent COVID-19.

This clone was observed a few times. CDR3: CASSLIASAHNEQFF. The CDR3 coding sequence is TGTGCCAGCAGCTTGATTGCCAGCGCCCACAATGAGCAGTTCTTC. V is TRBV11-2 and J is TRBJ2-1, with D unresolved. Trimming cost V 3 bases and J 5 bases, with 14 bases left between them. This CDR3 contains 15 residues. Per the germline V gene, CDR1 is SGHAT and CDR2 is FQNNGV.

The chain joins TRBV9 to TRBJ1-1; maybe TRBD1 (6 bases). Germline assignment: CDR1 SGDLS and CDR2 YYNGEE. The CDR3 has 16 amino acids. Between the trimmed V and J ends, which lost 1 base and 6 bases, there was a span of 19 bases. The DNA for the CDR3 is TGTGCCAGCAGCGTACACCCTCCGGGCGGGGGCCCTGAAGCTTTCTTT. Its protein is CASSVHPPGGGPEAFF.

J is TRBJ2-1 and V is TRBV7-2, with TRBD2 matching over 13 bases. This CDR3 region has 16 residues. V gave up 5 bases and J gave up 4 bases; unmatched junction bases: 5. Germline values: CDR1 SGHTA, CDR2 FQGNSA. For the CDR3, the DNA is TGTGCCAGCAGCCCGCGGACTAGCGGGGGATACAATGAGCAGTTCTTC. This gives the protein CASSPRTSGGYNEQFF. Complete variable domain (other parts from reference TRBV7-2 and TRBJ2-1): GAGVSQSPSNKVTEKGKDVELRCDPISGHTALYWYRQSLGQGLEFLIYFQGNSAPDKSGLPSDRFSAERTGGSVSTLTIQRTQQEDSAVYLCASSPRTSGGYNEQFFGPGTRLTVL.

J is TRBJ2-5 and V is TRBV11-2; D might be TRBD2 (6 bases). Trimming cost V 2 bases and J 0 bases, with 13 bases left between them. The CDR3 has 16 residues. The germline V gene encodes CDR1 SGHAT and CDR2 FQNNGV. CDR3: CASSLYPAGNQETQYF. The CDR3 bases are TGTGCCAGCAGCTTATATCCAGCGGGCAACCAAGAGACCCAGTACTTC.

V and J are TRBV6-1 and TRBJ2-3; 7 positions match TRBD2. The V and J ends lost 3 bases and 0 bases, in that order; junction bases with no gene match: 3. The CDR3 spans 15 residues. CDR1 is MNHNS and CDR2 is SASEGT in the germline V gene. For the CDR3, the DNA is TGTGCCAGCAGTGAGGGACTATTTAGCACAGATACGCAGTATTTT. Translating it yields CASSEGLFSTDTQYF.

This clone has only a few counts. The J gene is TRBJ1-1, the V gene TRBV7-2, with 8 bases lining up with TRBD1. Germline CDR1 is SGHTA and CDR2 is FQGNSA. V lost 5 bases to trimming and J lost 4 bases; unmatched junction nucleotides: 9. This CDR3 contains 15 residues. The CDR3 here is CASSPRTGLGTEAFF. CDR3 DNA: TGTGCCAGCAGCCCGAGGACAGGGTTGGGCACTGAAGCTTTCTTT.

CDR3 in DNA: TGTGCCAGCAGCAAAGTCCCTAGCGGGAGGTACGAGCAGTACGTC. Translated, it gives CASSKVPSGRYEQYV. This chain uses TRBV21-1 with TRBJ2-7; TRBD2, as called in the table, went unchecked against the DNA. TRBV21-1 is assigned pseudogene status. CDR3 length: 15 residues.

The rearrangement joins TRBV5-1 to TRBJ1-2; D gene uncertain. Germline CDR1 and CDR2: SGHRS and YFSETQ. V lost 2 bases, J lost 14 bases, and 22 bases lay in between. The CDR3 has 14 amino acids. CDR3 protein: CASSLATVPRFDTF. CDR3 sequence (DNA): TGCGCCAGCAGCTTAGCAACAGTTCCAAGGTTTGATACCTTC.

The chain recombines TRBV15 with TRBJ2-5, with D perhaps TRBD1 (5 bases). Germline V lookup: CDR1 LNHNV, CDR2 YYDKDF (reference sequence). This CDR3 is built from 13 residues. Deletions cut 1 base from V and 4 bases from J, with 7 bases between. CDR3 region: CATSRAGLETQYF. The CDR3, as DNA: TGTGCCACCAGCAGAGCAGGGCTAGAGACCCAGTACTTC.

V and J are TRBV19 and TRBJ1-5; D gene ambiguous. This CDR3 region has 13 residues. The germline V and J ends were trimmed by 3 bases and 4 bases, with 7 bases remaining between them. Germline lookup yields CDR1 LNHDA and CDR2 SQIVND (reference sequence). The DNA for the CDR3 is TGTGCCAGTAGTATCTCCCTAAATCAGCCCCAGCATTTT. It is translated as CASSISLNQPQHF.

The gene calls are TRBV28 and TRBJ1-5, with no clear D. The ends were cut back, 2 bases at V and 4 bases at J, with 3 bases in the middle. The CDR3 consists of 12 residues. Germline values: CDR1 MDHEN, CDR2 SYDVKM. The CDR3: CASSLENQPQHF. The CDR3 DNA reads TGTGCCAGCAGTTTAGAGAATCAGCCCCAGCATTTT.

The chain is built from TRBV19 and TRBJ1-1; D not certain. This CDR3 region has 11 residues. V lost 5 bases and J 2 bases, leaving 3 bases between the germline ends. Germline CDR1 reads LNHDA; CDR2 reads SQIVND (reference sequence). CDR3 nucleotide sequence: TGTGCCAGTAGTCCTAACACTGAAGCTTTCTTT. As protein: CASSPNTEAFF.

V usage is TRBV6-2 or TRBV6-3 and J usage is TRBJ1-5; possibly TRBD1 for D (5 bases). V lost 0 bases and J 4 bases, leaving 13 bases between the germline ends. This CDR3 spans 16 amino acids. Germline V CDR1 and CDR2: MNHEY, SVGEGT. As DNA, the CDR3 is TGTGCCAGCAGTTACTCGAGTGCAGGGCCAAATCAGCCCCAGCATTTT. Its protein product is CASSYSSAGPNQPQHF.

The chain recombines TRBV18 with TRBJ2-1; D possibly corresponds to TRBD1 (7 bases). Trimming took 5 bases from V and 4 from J, leaving 15 bases between them. The CDR3 extends over 15 amino acids. The germline V gene has CDR1 KGHSH and CDR2 LQKENI. CDR3 region: CASSSGQSGYNEQFF. The DNA of the CDR3 is TGTGCCAGCTCATCGGGACAGAGCGGGTACAATGAGCAGTTCTTC.